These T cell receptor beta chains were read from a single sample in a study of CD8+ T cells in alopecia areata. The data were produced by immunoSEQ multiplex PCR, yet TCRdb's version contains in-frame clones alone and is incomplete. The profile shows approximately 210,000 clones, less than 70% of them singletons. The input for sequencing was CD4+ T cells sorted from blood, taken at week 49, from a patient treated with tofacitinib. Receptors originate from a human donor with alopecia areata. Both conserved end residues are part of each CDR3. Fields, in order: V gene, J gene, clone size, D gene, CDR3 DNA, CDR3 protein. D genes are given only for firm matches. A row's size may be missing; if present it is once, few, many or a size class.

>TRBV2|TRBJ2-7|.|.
TGTGCCACTTCGGCTGGCTACGAGCAGTACTTC
CATSAGYEQYF
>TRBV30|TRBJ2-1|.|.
TGTGCCTGTAAGACCCAAAATTACTACAATGAGCAGTTCTTC
CACKTQNYYNEQFF
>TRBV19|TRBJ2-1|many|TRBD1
TGTGCCAGTAGTCCCCGGGACAGGGGGTCTCTGGAGCAGTTCTTC
CASSPRDRGSLEQFF
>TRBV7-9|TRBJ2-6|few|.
TGTGCCAGCAGCCCCGTCGGCTACGGGGCCAACGTCCTGACTTTC
CASSPVGYGANVLTF
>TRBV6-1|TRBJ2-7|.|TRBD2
TGTGCCAGCAGCTCTACTAGCGGGGGAGCCTACGAGCAGTACTTC
CASSSTSGGAYEQYF
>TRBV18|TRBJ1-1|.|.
TGTGCCAGCTCACCCAAGCGGCAGGGCTCAACAACTGAAGCTTTCTTT
CASSPKRQGSTTEAFF
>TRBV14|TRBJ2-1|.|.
TGTGCCAGCAGCCCCGGTCCGGGACAACCGGGCCCAAAGTTCTTC
CASSPGPGQPGPKFF
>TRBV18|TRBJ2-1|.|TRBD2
TGTGCCAGCTCACAAAGCGGGGGGGCCATCAATGAGCAGTTCTTC
CASSQSGGAINEQFF
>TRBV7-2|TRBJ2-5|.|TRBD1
TGTGCCAGCAGCTTGGGACAGGGTCAACAAGAGACCCAGTACTTC
CASSLGQGQQETQYF
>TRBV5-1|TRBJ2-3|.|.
TGCGCCAGCAGCGCGGACGTGGGACACCCCACAGATACGCAGTATTTT
CASSADVGHPTDTQYF
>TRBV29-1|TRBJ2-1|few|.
TGCAGCGTTGAATTGAGGACCAGACCCGTGGGGTTCTTC
CSVELRTRPVGFF